This T cell receptor (beta chain) was retrieved from a study of OX40 agonist ivuxolimab in advanced cancers. Study summary: Patients' therapy was ivuxolimab, an antibody that acts as an agonist of OX40 (CD134). Study-wide points: Average numbers of expanded clones were greater in CD8+ T cells than in CD4+.

V was cut by 0 bases and J by 0 bases, with 8 bases left in between. CDR1 is LNHNV, CDR2 YYDKDF, per germline (reference sequence). The CDR3 totals 15 residues. Only in-frame clones appear in the TCRdb table, and some are missing; sequencing was by immunoSEQ multiplex PCR. Of about 70,000 clones listed, roughly 80% were seen once; the top ten hold roughly 5.3%. About this clone itself: The antigen is undetermined.

V gene TRBV15 combines with J gene TRBJ1-2; D not resolved. The specimen was CD4+ or CD8+ T cells sorted from blood, collected in a trial of the OX40 agonist ivuxolimab. The clonotype comes from an adult with an advanced solid tumor such as melanoma, head and neck, liver or kidney cancer. CDR3 sequence reads: CATSREGSSNYGYTF. In nucleotides, the CDR3 is TGTGCCACCAGCAGAGAGGGCAGTTCTAACTATGGCTACACCTTC.